A selection of T cell receptor beta chains follows, all from one sample in a study of cytomegalovirus exposure and HLA in healthy donors. Sequencing used immunoSEQ multiplex PCR; TCRdb keeps in-frame clones, though not all of them. The table lists about 220,000 clones, approximately 82% of them singletons, with 0.63% in the top ten. Sequenced sample: PBMCs. These receptors were taken from a man aged 18-30 years in good health and CMV-seronegative. Each CDR3 is given without its conserved first and last residue. Fields, in order: D gene, V gene, CDR3 protein. D genes are given only for firm matches.

D: TRBD1; V: TRBV7-7; CDR3: ASGPPTGDPEAF
D: NA; V: TRBV28; CDR3: ASSLSQGIQPQH
D: NA; V: TRBV9; CDR3: ASSVEWEREQY
D: NA; V: TRBV15; CDR3: ATSRGGARRETQY
D: NA; V: TRBV5-1; CDR3: ASSPLIPEDPGNTIY
D: NA; V: TRBV19; CDR3: ASSYFPSGSSYNEQF
D: NA; V: TRBV30; CDR3: AWNKDPEGTGELF
D: TRBD2; V: TRBV5-4; CDR3: ASSSSQRGGVNEQF
D: TRBD1; V: TRBV30; CDR3: AWSQRDRGRGGRGGQF
D: TRBD1; V: TRBV7-9; CDR3: ASSLGGRGRSSYNEQF
D: NA; V: TRBV28; CDR3: ASSRTDATIYEQY
D: NA; V: TRBV28; CDR3: ASSDTTGYTEAF
D: TRBD2; V: TRBV9; CDR3: ASSVPGTSGCYEQY
D: TRBD1; V: TRBV9; CDR3: ASSRTGPQHEQY
D: NA; V: TRBV28; CDR3: AVAGGNAQY
D: TRBD2; V: TRBV28; CDR3: ASSLLASGRNEQY
D: TRBD1; V: TRBV30; CDR3: AWSAGQAGAF
D: TRBD1; V: TRBV6-1; CDR3: AIPGQGSYEQY
D: TRBD2; V: TRBV18; CDR3: ASSLTSGVYNEQF
D: NA; V: TRBV7-9; CDR3: ASQTTPYSNQPQH
D: TRBD2; V: TRBV7-9; CDR3: SSRGGRLAGVDEQY
D: TRBD2; V: TRBV7-2; CDR3: ASSSGRDYEQY
D: NA; V: TRBV21-1; CDR3: ASSKKVAGENEQF
D: NA; V: TRBV2; CDR3: ASSEQDYGYT
D: NA; V: TRBV2; CDR3: ASSAQHSGANVLT
D: NA; V: TRBV5-1; CDR3: ASSLFPDMNYGHT
D: TRBD1; V: TRBV5-8; CDR3: ASSLMGQRYEQY
D: NA; V: TRBV28; CDR3: ASSLGSGIDTQY
D: NA; V: TRBV2; CDR3: ASSEAGAANEKLF
D: TRBD1; V: TRBV4-1; CDR3: ASSLRQGQGELSLSGELF
D: NA; V: TRBV5-1; CDR3: ASSLSLGVSSYEQY
D: TRBD2; V: TRBV7-6; CDR3: ASSQGLAGGGYEQY
D: NA; V: TRBV4-1; CDR3: ASSQVGQGNEQY
D: TRBD1; V: TRBV28; CDR3: ASSPRTGLMNTEAF
D: TRBD1; V: TRBV18; CDR3: ASSSDRGGQPQH
D: NA; V: TRBV14; CDR3: ASSRITGLGNTIY
D: NA; V: TRBV4-1; CDR3: ASSWSADTQY
D: NA; V: TRBV6-1; CDR3: ASSKDSAAGPQH
D: TRBD2; V: TRBV6-5; CDR3: ASSTRLAGGLEQY
D: TRBD1; V: TRBV6-1; CDR3: ASSEGTGGYTIY
D: TRBD2; V: TRBV5-4; CDR3: ASRNSGTGANVLT
D: TRBD1; V: TRBV29-1; CDR3: SVEGQGATDTQY
D: NA; V: TRBV30; CDR3: ACRLVWGNQETQY